The rows below give T cell receptor beta chains drawn from one sample of a study of CD8 T cells in ankylosing spondylitis. TCRdb recomputed calls from the 5' RACE reads with MiXCR, one row per CDR3 protein. The table shows 240,000 or so distinct CDR3 sequences, with about 10% occurring only once. Material for sequencing was blood, either unsorted or a sorted T cell fraction (not recorded which). These receptors were obtained from a male donor with ankylosing spondylitis or in good health (not recorded which). CDR3s include the opening cysteine and the closing phenylalanine or tryptophan. D genes are given only for firm matches. A clone size is listed for some rows: how often the clone was seen (once, few, many), or a class if it is expanded.

>.|.|TRBJ2-3|TRBV5-1
CASSLVAPDTQYF
TGCGCCAGCAGCTTGGTGGCTCCGGATACGCAGTATTTT
>many|TRBD2|TRBJ2-3|TRBV20-1
CSASPVASGMVGTQYF
TGCAGTGCTAGCCCGGTGGCTAGCGGGATGGTCGGTACGCAGTATTTT
>.|.|TRBJ2-1|TRBV6-1
CASRPGGPNYNEQFF
TGTGCCAGCAGACCAGGGGGGCCGAACTACAATGAGCAGTTCTTC
>many|.|TRBJ1-1|TRBV5-1
CASSLWGDGEAFF
TGCGCCAGCAGCCTTTGGGGAGACGGTGAAGCTTTCTTT
>many|.|TRBJ2-7|TRBV15
CATSREVFGSYEQYF
TGTGCCACCAGCAGAGAGGTGTTCGGCTCCTACGAGCAGTACTTC
>few|TRBD2|TRBJ2-1|TRBV28
CASSLERESSYNEQFF
TGTGCCAGCAGTTTGGAGCGGGAGAGCTCCTACAATGAGCAGTTCTTC
>many|.|TRBJ2-1|TRBV7-2
CASSLGTPDNEQFF
TGTGCCAGCAGCTTAGGAACTCCCGACAATGAGCAGTTCTTC
>many|.|TRBJ1-5|TRBV10-3
CATPREQGRKMFRNQPQHF
TGTGCCACCCCTAGGGAACAGGGTAGAAAAATGTTTCGCAATCAGCCCCAGCATTTT
>.|.|TRBJ2-3|TRBV13
CASSFLAGTDTLYF
TGTGCCAGCAGCTTTCTAGCTGGAACAGATACGCTGTATTTT
>.|TRBD1|TRBJ1-1|TRBV29-1
CSSQGGQGEAMNTEAFF
TGCAGCTCTCAAGGGGGCCAGGGGGAGGCCATGAACACTGAAGCTTTCTTT
>many|.|TRBJ2-3|TRBV9
CASSTVQGFDTQYF
TGTGCCAGCAGCACGGTCCAGGGGTTCGATACGCAGTATTTT
>few|TRBD2|TRBJ2-1|TRBV28
CASSPVGLANNEQFF
TGTGCCAGCAGTCCCGTGGGACTAGCGAACAATGAGCAGTTCTTC
>.|.|TRBJ1-3|TRBV20-1
CSARDPGFTGNTIYF
TGCAGTGCTAGAGATCCAGGGTTTACTGGAAACACCATATATTTT
>few|.|TRBJ2-7|TRBV4-2
CASSQRSEGYEQYF
TGTGCCAGCAGCCAACGGTCCGAGGGCTACGAGCAGTACTTC
>many|.|TRBJ1-1|TRBV6-1
CASNPGRAMNTEAFF
TGTGCCAGCAACCCCGGGAGGGCCATGAACACTGAAGCTTTCTTT
>.|TRBD2|TRBJ2-1|TRBV4-1
CASSPRGAGSGRVYDEQFF
TGCGCCAGCAGCCCCCGTGGGGCGGGGAGCGGGAGGGTCTACGATGAGCAGTTCTTC
>many|TRBD2|TRBJ2-3|TRBV10-3
CAISDKTSSGDTQYF
TGTGCCATCAGTGACAAGACTAGCAGTGGAGATACGCAGTATTTT
>many|.|TRBJ1-2|TRBV10-3
CAIKEDGPYGYTF
TGTGCCATCAAAGAGGACGGCCCCTATGGCTACACCTTC
>many|.|TRBJ2-3|TRBV7-9
CASSPGPTTGTQYF
TGTGCCAGCAGTCCCGGCCCCACAACGGGTACGCAGTATTTT
>.|TRBD1|TRBJ2-5|TRBV5-4
CASRSTKTGSGETQYF
TGTGCCAGCAGATCGACTAAGACAGGGTCGGGAGAGACCCAGTACTTC
>many|.|TRBJ2-5|TRBV5-1
CASSEVQETQYF
TGCGCCAGCAGCGAGGTTCAAGAGACCCAGTACTTC
>many|.|TRBJ2-2|TRBV27
CASSSPLRDGTGELFF
TGTGCCAGCAGTTCACCCCTACGGGATGGCACCGGGGAGCTGTTTTTT
>many|.|TRBJ2-5|TRBV3-1
CASSQSGETQYF
TGTGCCAGCAGCCAATCGGGAGAGACCCAGTACTTC
>many|.|TRBJ2-2|TRBV5-1
CASSFTGNTGELFF
TGCGCCAGCAGCTTTACAGGGAACACCGGGGAGCTGTTTTTT
>many|TRBD1|TRBJ1-1|TRBV20-1
CSARTPLQGLNTEAFF
TGCAGTGCTAGAACCCCCTTACAGGGGTTGAACACTGAAGCTTTCTTT
>few|.|TRBJ2-1|TRBV24-1
CATSDSDRTYYNEQFF
TGTGCCACCAGTGATAGTGACAGGACTTATTACAATGAGCAGTTCTTC
>.|.|TRBJ1-1|TRBV5-1
CASSLEGKVSEAFF
TGCGCCAGCAGCTTGGAGGGGAAGGTCTCTGAAGCTTTCTTT
>many|.|TRBJ2-1|TRBV29-1
CSAPLGGAEQFF
TGCAGCGCACCGCTAGGGGGAGCCGAGCAGTTCTTC
>few|.|TRBJ2-1|TRBV29-1
CSAPASKTYNEQFF
TGCAGCGCCCCGGCTTCTAAAACCTACAATGAGCAGTTCTTC
>many|.|TRBJ1-5|TRBV10-3
CAISGSQGYQPQHF
TGTGCCATCAGTGGATCTCAGGGATATCAGCCCCAGCATTTT
>many|TRBD1|TRBJ1-1|TRBV20-1
CSAGRETKGQGYTEAFF
TGCAGTGCTGGACGAGAAACGAAGGGACAGGGGTACACTGAAGCTTTCTTT
>many|TRBD2|TRBJ2-1|TRBV20-1
CSARDPASGYNEQFF
TGCAGTGCTAGAGATCCGGCTAGCGGTTACAATGAGCAGTTCTTC
>.|.|TRBJ2-1|TRBV7-3
CASSLGPRGPYNEQFF
TGTGCCAGCAGCTTAGGACCGCGGGGGCCCTACAATGAGCAGTTCTTC
>few|TRBD2|TRBJ2-5|TRBV7-3
CASSPQTSGQETQYF
TGTGCCAGCAGCCCTCAGACTAGCGGACAAGAGACCCAGTACTTC
>.|TRBD2|TRBJ2-3|TRBV7-8
CASSLPTSGDPTDTQYF
TGTGCCAGCAGCTTACCAACTAGCGGGGACCCCACAGATACGCAGTATTTT
>few|.|TRBJ2-7|TRBV3-1
CASSQGYYEQYF
TGTGCCAGCAGCCAAGGGTATTACGAGCAGTACTTC
>many|.|TRBJ2-7|TRBV4-1
CASSSRESYEQYF
TGCGCCAGCAGCTCTAGGGAGTCCTACGAGCAGTACTTC
>many|TRBD2|TRBJ2-5|TRBV20-1
CSARAGGALETQYF
TGCAGTGCTCGAGCGGGGGGGGCTCTAGAGACCCAGTACTTC
>many|.|TRBJ2-1|TRBV6-5
CASPPPTNIPGYNEQFF
TGTGCCAGTCCCCCCCCTACTAACATCCCGGGGTACAATGAGCAGTTCTTC
>many|.|TRBJ2-3|TRBV6-5
CASSYAGEGTDTQYF
TGTGCCAGCAGTTACGCAGGGGAGGGGACAGATACGCAGTATTTT
>many|.|TRBJ1-2|TRBV29-1
CSVELGAELYGYTF
TGCAGCGTTGAATTGGGGGCGGAACTCTATGGCTACACCTTC
>many|.|TRBJ2-7|TRBV12-3/TRBV12-4
CASSGSRAATYEQYF
TGTGCCAGCAGTGGTTCCCGGGCGGCGACTTACGAGCAGTACTTC
>few|.|TRBJ2-7|TRBV6-1
CASSEVGLGKPEQYF
TGTGCCAGCAGTGAAGTTGGGTTAGGGAAACCCGAGCAGTACTTC
>many|TRBD2|TRBJ2-1|TRBV5-1
CASSLTSGTYNEQFF
TGCGCCAGCAGCTTGACTAGCGGGACCTACAATGAGCAGTTCTTC